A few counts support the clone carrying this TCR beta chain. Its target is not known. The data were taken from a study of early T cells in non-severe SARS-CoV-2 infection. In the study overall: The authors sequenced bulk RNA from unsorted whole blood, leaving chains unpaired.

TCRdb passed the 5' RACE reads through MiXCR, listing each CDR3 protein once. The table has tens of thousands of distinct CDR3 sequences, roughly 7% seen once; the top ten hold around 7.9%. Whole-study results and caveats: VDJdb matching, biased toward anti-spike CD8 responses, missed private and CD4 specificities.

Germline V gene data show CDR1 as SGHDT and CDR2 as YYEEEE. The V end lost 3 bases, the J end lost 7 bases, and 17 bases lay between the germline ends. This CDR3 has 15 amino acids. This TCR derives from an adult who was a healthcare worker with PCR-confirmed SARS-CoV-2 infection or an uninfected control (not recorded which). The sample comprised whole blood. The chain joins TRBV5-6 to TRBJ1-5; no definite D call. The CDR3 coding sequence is TGTGCCAGCAGCTATGGAGAGGCGGGGATCCAGCCCCAGCATTTT. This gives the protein CASSYGEAGIQPQHF.